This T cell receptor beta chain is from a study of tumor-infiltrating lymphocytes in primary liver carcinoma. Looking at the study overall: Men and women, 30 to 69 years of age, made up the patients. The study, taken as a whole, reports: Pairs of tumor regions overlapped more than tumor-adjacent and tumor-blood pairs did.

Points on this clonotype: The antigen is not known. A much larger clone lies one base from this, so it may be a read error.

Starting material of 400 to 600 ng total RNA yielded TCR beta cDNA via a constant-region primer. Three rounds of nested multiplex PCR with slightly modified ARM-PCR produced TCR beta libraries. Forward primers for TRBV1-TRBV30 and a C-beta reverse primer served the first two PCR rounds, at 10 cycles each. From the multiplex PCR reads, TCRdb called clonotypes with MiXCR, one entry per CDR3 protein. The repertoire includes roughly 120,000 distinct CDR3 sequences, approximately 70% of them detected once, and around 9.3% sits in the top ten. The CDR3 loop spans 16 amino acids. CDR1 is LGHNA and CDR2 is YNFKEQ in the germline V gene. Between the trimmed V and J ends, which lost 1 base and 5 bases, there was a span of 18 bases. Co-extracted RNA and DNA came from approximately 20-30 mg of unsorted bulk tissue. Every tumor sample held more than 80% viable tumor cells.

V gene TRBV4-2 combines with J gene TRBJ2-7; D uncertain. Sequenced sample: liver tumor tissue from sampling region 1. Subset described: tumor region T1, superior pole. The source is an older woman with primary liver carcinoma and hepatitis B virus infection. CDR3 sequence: CASSQGRGASTDEQYF. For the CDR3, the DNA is TGTGCCAGCAGCCAAGGACGTGGCGCGAGTACGGACGAGCAGTACTTC.